Following are 23 T cell receptor beta chains from one sample sequenced in a study of blood T cells in healthy people across ages. Using a J-beta primer mix together with a sample-barcoded 5' primer, a second PCR was run for about 7 to 12 cycles. Each CDR3 protein is one row after TCRdb ran MiXCR on the 5' RACE reads. The data contain over 600,000 distinct CDR3 sequences, about 43% of them singletons. The sample taken for sequencing was blood. Receptor source: a man older than 75 in good health.

V gene TRBV7-3 combines with J gene TRBJ2-5; maybe TRBD2 (6 bases). Deletions cut 5 bases from V and 5 bases from J, with 15 bases between. The germline V gene encodes CDR1 SGHTA and CDR2 FQGTGA. The CDR3 loop spans 14 amino acids. For the CDR3, the DNA is TGTGCCAGCAGCCGCACAGCGGGTGGGGAGACCCAGTACTTC. Translated: CASSRTAGGETQYF.

This clonotype has ten or more counts. The chain uses TRBV20-1 and TRBJ2-3; D perhaps matches TRBD2 (6 bases). The V and J ends lost 5 bases and 4 bases respectively, with 19 bases between them. Germline CDR1 is DFQATT and CDR2 is SNEGSKA (reference sequence). The CDR3 loop spans 15 amino acids. The CDR3 sequence is CSAQLALGGADTQYF. In nucleotides, the CDR3 is TGCAGTGCTCAACTAGCCTTGGGGGGAGCAGATACGCAGTATTTT.

The chain carries TRBV3-1 and TRBJ2-5; tentative D call: TRBD2 (7 bases). The CDR3 runs 16 residues. V gave up 4 bases and J gave up 0 bases, with 15 bases separating them. Germline CDR1 is LGHDT and CDR2 is YNNKEL (reference sequence). The CDR3 nucleotides are TGTGCCAGCAGCCCGGGGGGCTCGGGAGACCAAGAGACCCAGTACTTC. Protein sequence: CASSPGGSGDQETQYF.

The J gene is TRBJ2-7, the V gene TRBV3-1, with unresolved D. Germline-derived CDR1 and CDR2 are LGHDT and YNNKEL (reference sequence). V lost 0 bases and J lost 3, with 12 bases in between. The CDR3 consists of 15 residues. The CDR3 here is CASSQEWQAHYEQYF. The CDR3, as DNA: TGTGCCAGCAGCCAAGAATGGCAGGCTCACTACGAGCAGTACTTC.

This clonotype was seen a few times. This chain connects TRBV27 to TRBJ2-3; 12 positions match TRBD2. J was trimmed by 4 bases and V by 4 bases; bases with no gene match: 3. This CDR3 spans 15 amino acids. In germline, CDR1 is MNHEY, CDR2 SMNVEV (reference sequence). The CDR3 DNA is TGTGCCAGCAGTTCACTAGCGGGGGGCGCAGATACGCAGTATTTT. It yields the protein CASSSLAGGADTQYF.

This clonotype was detected only a few times. CDR3 nucleotide sequence: TGTGCCAGCAGTTTTCAGACTAGCGGGGGGGCGTCCAAAAACATTCAGTACTTC. This gives the protein CASSFQTSGGASKNIQYF. The genes are TRBV12-3 or TRBV12-4 and TRBJ2-4, with 14 bases fitting TRBD2. This CDR3 is built from 18 residues. J gave up 2 bases and V 3 bases, and 6 bases lay outside the gene matches.

The chain has TRBV20-1 and TRBJ1-5; D perhaps matches TRBD1 (5 bases). The V end lost 3 bases, the J end lost 7 bases, and 10 bases lay between the germline ends. The CDR3 has 12 amino acids. The germline V gene has CDR1 DFQATT and CDR2 SNEGSKA (reference sequence). The DNA of the CDR3 is TGCAGTGCTAGGGAGGGGTTCCAGCCCCAGCATTTT. This sequence encodes CSAREGFQPQHF.

There are a few counts of this clonotype. The V and J genes are TRBV6-5 and TRBJ2-1, with D maybe TRBD1 (6 bases). Germline V gene data show CDR1 as MNHEY and CDR2 as SVGAGI. The CDR3 is made up of 16 amino acids. V was cut by 6 bases and J by 9 bases, with 24 bases left in between. CDR3 in DNA: TGTGCCAGCAGCCGTGACGAGGTTAGGGGGACGGGTGAGCAGTTCTTC. It specifies CASSRDEVRGTGEQFF.

About this clonotype: A much larger clone sits a single nucleotide away, making a read error possible. The CDR3 sequence: CASSLDKLHGNTQYF. The CDR3 DNA follows: TGTGCCAGCAGTTTAGATAAGCTCCACGGCAATACGCAGTATTTT. The chain joins TRBV28 to TRBJ2-3; no firm D call. V dropped 2 bases and J dropped 7 bases, with 16 bases sitting between them. CDR3 size: 15 residues. Germline V gene sequence: CDR1 MDHEN, CDR2 SYDVKM.

This clonotype was picked up a small number of times. The chain employs TRBV2 and TRBJ1-1; D gene uncertain. Germline assignment: CDR1 SNHLY and CDR2 FYNNEI. The CDR3 is made up of 12 amino acids. V shed 7 bases and J shed 0 bases, with 6 bases lying between them. In DNA, the CDR3 is TGTGCCAGCACTCTCATGAACACTGAAGCTTTCTTT. Amino acids: CASTLMNTEAFF.

The chain uses TRBV7-2 and TRBJ2-3; D is ambiguous. The V end lost 8 bases, the J end lost 0 bases, and 12 bases lay between the germline ends. This CDR3 region has 14 residues. Looked up from germline, CDR1 is SGHTA and CDR2 is FQGNSA. The CDR3 DNA follows: TGTGCCAGCGAAGAAGGCCTTAGCACAGATACGCAGTATTTT. Translated: CASEEGLSTDTQYF.

This chain connects TRBV2 to TRBJ1-1, with D tentatively TRBD1 (5 bases). Trimming took off 6 bases at V and 0 bases at J, with 14 bases between the two ends. The CDR3 is 15 residues long. Per the germline V gene, CDR1 is SNHLY and CDR2 is FYNNEI. DNA for the CDR3: TGTGCCAGCAGGAAGGGGCGGACGATGAACACTGAAGCTTTCTTT. It translates to CASRKGRTMNTEAFF.

Notes on this clonotype: A much larger clone lies one base from this, so it may be a read error. The chain combines TRBV4-1 with TRBJ1-2; 9 nucleotides align to TRBD1. The germline V gene encodes CDR1 MGHRA and CDR2 YSYEKL. The CDR3 totals 15 residues. With V trimmed by 0 bases and J by 3 bases, 2 bases remained unmatched. The CDR3 region has the DNA TGCGCCAGCAGCCAAGATCGGACAGGGGACTATGGCTACACCTTC. Translating it yields CASSQDRTGDYGYTF.

The J gene is TRBJ1-2, the V gene TRBV7-2; no definite D call. The CDR3 has 14 amino acids. Germline V lookup: CDR1 SGHTA, CDR2 FQGNSA. V lost 5 bases, J lost 3 bases, and 13 bases lay in between. The CDR3 loop reads CASSQELWDYGYTF. The CDR3 bases are TGTGCCAGCAGCCAAGAACTCTGGGACTATGGCTACACCTTC.

This sequence joins TRBV7-2 and TRBJ2-5; D is undetermined. This CDR3 comprises 13 residues. Trimming left V 4 bases short and J 3 bases short, with 9 bases between. Germline V gene lookup returns CDR1 SGHTA and CDR2 FQGNSA. In DNA form, the CDR3 reads TGTGCCAGCAGCTCGTCCATCAAAGAGACCCAGTACTTC. Encoded protein: CASSSSIKETQYF.

The gene calls are TRBV30 and TRBJ2-7; the D is unclear. This CDR3 spans 12 amino acids. Germline V gene lookup returns CDR1 GTSNPN and CDR2 SVGIG (reference sequence). The V gene lost 1 base and the J gene lost 2 bases, with 6 bases spanning the gap. CDR3 DNA sequence: TGTGCCTGGAGTGCTGGAACCTACGAGCAGTACTTC. It yields the protein CAWSAGTYEQYF.

The chain joins TRBV27 to TRBJ2-6; 8 bases line up with TRBD2. Germline-derived CDR1 and CDR2 are MNHEY and SMNVEV (reference sequence). V shed 0 bases, J shed 4 bases, and the junction held 5 bases outside the gene matches. This CDR3 is built from 17 residues. In nucleotides, the CDR3 is TGTGCCAGCAGTTTATCGGCCGGGAGGGCCGGGGCCAACGTCCTGACTTTC. It translates to CASSLSAGRAGANVLTF.

J is TRBJ1-2 and V is TRBV7-8; D perhaps matches TRBD1 (6 bases). The CDR3 covers 14 residues. Germline CDR1 is SGHVS and CDR2 is FQNEAQ. Trimming shortened V by 5 bases and J by 4 bases, and 14 bases separated the two germline ends. The CDR3 spells CASSLQGPTYGYTF. CDR3 DNA sequence: TGTGCCAGCAGCCTTCAGGGGCCGACCTATGGCTACACCTTC.

The chain employs TRBV6-6 and TRBJ2-5, with a weak D call TRBD1 (6 bases). V was trimmed by 6 bases and J by 11 bases, leaving 25 bases between them. Germline values: CDR1 MNHNY, CDR2 SVGAGI (reference sequence). This CDR3 is built from 15 residues. The CDR3 region has the DNA TGTGCCAGCAGCCAGACCGGGACATCATACAATGAGCAGTACTTC. It encodes CASSQTGTSYNEQYF.

This clonotype was counted many times. This chain uses TRBV29-1 with TRBJ2-5; D might be TRBD1 (6 bases). CDR1 SQVTM and CDR2 ANQGSEA come from the germline V gene. This CDR3 contains 13 residues. V was shortened by 5 bases and J by 1 base, with 11 bases between the two germline ends. The CDR3 protein is CSVNRDTQETQYF. The CDR3 DNA sequence: TGCAGCGTTAACCGGGACACCCAAGAGACCCAGTACTTC.

The table lists this clonotype with a few counts. This sequence joins TRBV5-6 and TRBJ2-7, with 7 bases that match TRBD2. Near its end, the DNA agrees better with TRBJ2-5, so the J call may be wrong. Germline V gene sequence: CDR1 SGHDT, CDR2 YYEEEE. The CDR3 covers 16 residues. The DNA of the CDR3 is TGTGCCAGCAACCCCCTCGGTGCGCGGGGGTTCGAGACCCAGTACTTC. As protein: CASNPLGARGFETQYF.

The rearrangement joins TRBV11-2 to TRBJ2-7; 9 bases line up with TRBD1. V was clipped by 4 bases and J by 5 bases; unmatched bases: 9. Germline CDR1 SGHAT, CDR2 FQNNGV. CDR3 length: 15 amino acids. CDR3 bases: TGTGCCAGCAGCTCCCTAAGAGACAGGGGGAACGAGCAGTACTTC. Residues: CASSSLRDRGNEQYF.

The V and J genes are TRBV7-2 and TRBJ2-1; 14 positions agree with TRBD2. Germline assignment: CDR1 SGHTA and CDR2 FQGNSA. V was clipped by 7 bases and J by 9 bases; unmatched bases: 8. The CDR3 runs to 15 residues. The CDR3 sequence is CASMIGLAGGVEQFF. DNA for the CDR3: TGTGCCAGCATGATAGGACTAGCGGGAGGAGTTGAGCAGTTCTTC.